The clone carrying this TCR beta chain came up once. This entry comes from a study of beta chain features in type 1 diabetes. The study reverse transcribed the entire isolated RNA, so it sequenced expressed TCRB transcripts. Clones were read by immunoSEQ multiplex PCR, and TCRdb kept only the in-frame ones, dropping some. The sample holds 35,000 to 45,000 clones, around 60% seen once. V lost 5 bases and J lost 6, with 13 bases in between. Germline V gene sequence: CDR1 SEHNR, CDR2 FQNEAQ (reference sequence). The CDR3 runs 13 residues. What was sequenced was Tregs from blood. This clonotype was sampled from a woman aged 25-40 years in good health. The V and J genes are TRBV7-9 and TRBJ1-1; D unclear. CDR3 protein: CASSPSVAAEAFF. The DNA for the CDR3 is TGTGCCAGCAGCCCCTCGGTCGCGGCTGAAGCTTTCTTT. Together with reference TRBV7-9 and TRBJ1-1, the CDR3 gives the full variable domain: DTGVSQNPRHKITKRGQNVTFRCDPISEHNRLYWYRQTLGQGPEFLTYFQNEAQLEKSRLLSDRFSAERPKGSFSTLEIQRTEQGDSAMYLCASSPSVAAEAFFGQGTRLTVV.